What follows describes a single TCR beta chain. This sample is drawn from a study of blood T cell repertoires in COVID-19. Study-level background: The United States, Italy and Spain provided the acute and convalescent COVID-19 samples.

Germline lookup yields CDR1 SGDLS and CDR2 YYNGEE. Trimming shortened V by 0 bases and J by 5 bases, and 11 bases separated the two germline ends. CDR3 length: 14 amino acids. Original processing methods: Estimation of nucleated cell counts relied on the amplification of reference gene primers. Assay used: immunoSEQ multiplex PCR; TCRdb lists only in-frame clones, some missing. Clone size and V and J calls were adopted from that table, with D and trimming inferred from the DNA. The data show about 100,000 clones, with 91% seen just once and approximately 2% held by the top ten. The clonotype comes from a man aged 50 or older with active COVID-19. V gene TRBV9 combines with J gene TRBJ1-1; D might be TRBD1 (6 bases). Sequencing used peripheral blood. Here the CDR3 DNA reads TGTGCCAGCAGCGTAGACAGGGTGCATACTGAAGCTTTCTTT. This translates into CASSVDRVHTEAFF. The whole variable domain, remainder taken from reference TRBV9 and TRBJ1-1, is DSGVTQTPKHLITATGQRVTLRCSPRSGDLSVYWYQQSLDQGLQFLIQYYNGEERAKGNILERFSAQQFPDLHSELNLSSLELGDSALYFCASSVDRVHTEAFFGQGTRLTVV.